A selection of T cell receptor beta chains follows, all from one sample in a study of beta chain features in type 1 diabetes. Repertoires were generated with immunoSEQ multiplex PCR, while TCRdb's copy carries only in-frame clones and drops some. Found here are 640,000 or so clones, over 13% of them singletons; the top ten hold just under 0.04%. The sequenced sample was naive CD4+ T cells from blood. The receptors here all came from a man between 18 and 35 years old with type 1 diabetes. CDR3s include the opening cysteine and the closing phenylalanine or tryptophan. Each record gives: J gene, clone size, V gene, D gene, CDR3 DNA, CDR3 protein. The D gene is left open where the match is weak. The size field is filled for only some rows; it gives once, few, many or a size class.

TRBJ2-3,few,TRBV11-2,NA,TGTGCCAGCAGCCTCCAAGGATGGGATACGCAGTATTTT,CASSLQGWDTQYF
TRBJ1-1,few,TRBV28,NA,TGTGCCAGCAGTTTGGCCAGGTTGAACACTGAAGCTTTCTTT,CASSLARLNTEAFF
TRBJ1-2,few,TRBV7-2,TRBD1,TGTGCCAGCAGCACCCGGACAGGGCTCAATAACTATGGCTACACCTTC,CASSTRTGLNNYGYTF
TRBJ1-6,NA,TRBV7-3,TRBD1,TGTGCCAGCAGCAAGGGACAGTTTAATTCACCCCTCCACTTT,CASSKGQFNSPLHF
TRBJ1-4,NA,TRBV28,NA,TGTGCCAGCAGTTTTCGGGGGGAAAAACTGTTTTTT,CASSFRGEKLFF
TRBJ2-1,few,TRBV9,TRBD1,TGTGCCAGCCAAAGGGGACAGGGGGCAAATGAGCAGTTCTTC,CASQRGQGANEQFF
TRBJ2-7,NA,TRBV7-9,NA,TGTGCCAGCAGCCCCCGGACAGTCTACGAGCAGTACTTC,CASSPRTVYEQYF
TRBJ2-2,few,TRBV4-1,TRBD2,TGCGCCAGCAGCTTCCACTCGGGACTAGACCTCGGGGAGCTGTTTTTT,CASSFHSGLDLGELFF
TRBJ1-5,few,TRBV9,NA,TGTGCCAGCAGCGTAGATAGTAGGGAGCCCCAGCATTTT,CASSVDSREPQHF
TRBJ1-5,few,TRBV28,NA,TGTGCCAGCAAAAAGGGGTTCATGCAGCCCCAGCATTTT,CASKKGFMQPQHF
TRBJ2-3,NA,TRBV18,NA,TGTGCCAGCTCACCAACTCTCTCTAGCACAGATACGCAGTATTTT,CASSPTLSSTDTQYF